The clone carrying this TCR beta chain was recorded many times. This entry belongs to a study of T-cell memory formation after mild COVID-19. Trimming cost V 2 bases and J 3 bases; bases outside gene matches: 4. The CDR3 loop spans 14 amino acids. Germline assignment: CDR1 SGHDT and CDR2 YYEEEE. TCRdb analysed the 5' RACE reads with MiXCR anew, one entry per CDR3 protein. The table has 530,000 or so distinct CDR3 sequences, 17% seen once. The genes are TRBV5-6 and TRBJ2-7, with 8 positions matching TRBD1. Sequencing input: PBMCs or a T cell subset sorted from them (not recorded which). This sequence was found in an adult woman who had mild COVID-19 (a few samples of this study predate the infection). Cell type and time point are not known. CDR3 bases: TGTGCCAGCAGCTTAGGCAGGGGGCTCTACGAGCAGTACTTC. Translated, it gives CASSLGRGLYEQYF.